This TCR beta chain was retrieved from a study of T-cell memory formation after mild COVID-19. The overall study: TCR clustering was largely donor specific. Points from the study as a whole: The CD4+ clones that contracted clustered mainly within CM and EM, and the CD8+ clones concentrated in EMRA. Confirmation of SARS-CoV-2 specificity was lacking for second-wave clones peaking day 37.

This CDR3 region has 15 residues. V gave up 0 bases and J gave up 4 bases; unmatched junction bases: 6. Germline values: CDR1 DFQATT, CDR2 SNEGSKA (reference sequence). Remarks on this clonotype: Its antigen is unidentified.

One entry per CDR3 protein results from TCRdb running MiXCR on the 5' RACE reads. The table includes some 46,000 distinct CDR3 sequences, 5.5% to 8.5% detected once. The sample taken for sequencing was PBMCs or a T cell subset sorted from them (not recorded which). The TCR comes from an adult who had mild COVID-19 (a few samples of this study predate the infection). Cell type and time point are not known. The gene calls are TRBV20-1 and TRBJ2-1; 7 positions agree with TRBD2. CDR3 nucleotides: TGCAGTGCTAGAGATCCCCAGCGGGGTTACAATGAGCAGTTCTTC. Protein product: CSARDPQRGYNEQFF.